This T cell receptor (beta chain) originates from a study of tumor-infiltrating lymphocytes in localized non-small cell lung cancer (dated by TCRdb to the early 2020s). Describing the broader study: The cohort covered several histologies, both smokers and never-smokers, and patients whose samples were collected after neoadjuvant chemotherapy. For roughly 55 patients, immunoSEQ T-cell fraction was compared between paired tumor and uninvolved lung. In total, the ICON cohort was made up of about 150 surgical patients who had localized non-small cell lung cancer and whose tumors were resected. From each patient came resected tumor tissue plus uninvolved lung tissue from that same patient, and the uninvolved lung tissue was described as non-adjacent to the tumor. Alongside flow cytometry, multiplex immunofluorescence, RNA-seq, exome sequencing and proteomics, TCR sequencing was applied to the same patients as one of several integrated assays. Beyond this particular receptor, the publication reports: No difference in TCR-derived T-cell fraction was observed between the flow cytometry-defined immunotypes IM1 (good prognosis) and IM2 (poor prognosis). Because different pieces of the same tissue were used for different assays, technical variation could not be separated from intratumor heterogeneity. Consistent with immunofluorescence CD3 counts, TCRbeta sequencing supported greater T cell infiltration in tumors than in uninvolved lung tissue. Because assay coverage varied across patients depending on available tissue quantity, TCR sequencing was performed for only a subset of the cohort.

This clone was observed a single time. The specificity of this receptor is unknown. Base quality data are lacking; no much larger clone is found one base away. The T-cell fraction in tumor and uninvolved lung tissue was obtained from TCR sequencing using the immunoSEQ assay. Under the source paper's analysis protocol: For survival analysis, patients were divided into high (upper tertile) and low (lower two tertiles) T-cell fraction groups, which were compared by log-rank test. A signed-rank test was used to test differences in T-cell fraction between paired tumor and uninvolved lung samples. This immuneACCESS table, as held by TCRdb, lists in-frame sequences with V and J called but not all clones. Of the missing ones, under half trace to an unresolved V gene in checked studies; the others have no known cause. From that table come the V and J calls and clone size; the DNA was used to work out D and trimming. The sample includes 6,800 or so clones, with around 60% observed a single time. The ten biggest clones cover approximately 13% of the sample.

Enrollment in ICON was initiated in April 2016, and the last patient was enrolled in 2018. From a subcohort of approximately 76 patients, fresh tumor and matched uninvolved tissue were collected for in-depth immune analyses, including TCR sequencing. No cell sorting was done, and TCR sequencing was instead run on DNA isolated from bulk tissue. Clipping removes 1 base from V and 1 base from J, with 10 as the unmatched junction base count. There are 17 amino acids in the CDR3, from cysteine to phenylalanine inclusive. Only the CDR3 DNA is retained, 51 bases long and in frame from the first base. From the germline V gene, CDR1 is SGHAT and CDR2 is FQNNGV.

The clonotype was recovered from a human donor with non-small cell lung cancer. Sequencing used uninvolved lung tissue not adjacent to the tumor. This receptor chain uses TRBV11-2 and TRBJ2-7; TRBD1 aligns with 7 central bases. The DNA reads TGTGCCAGCAGCTTAGCCTGGCCCGGCAGGGGGTCCTACGAGCAGTACTTC. This translates into CASSLAWPGRGSYEQYF.